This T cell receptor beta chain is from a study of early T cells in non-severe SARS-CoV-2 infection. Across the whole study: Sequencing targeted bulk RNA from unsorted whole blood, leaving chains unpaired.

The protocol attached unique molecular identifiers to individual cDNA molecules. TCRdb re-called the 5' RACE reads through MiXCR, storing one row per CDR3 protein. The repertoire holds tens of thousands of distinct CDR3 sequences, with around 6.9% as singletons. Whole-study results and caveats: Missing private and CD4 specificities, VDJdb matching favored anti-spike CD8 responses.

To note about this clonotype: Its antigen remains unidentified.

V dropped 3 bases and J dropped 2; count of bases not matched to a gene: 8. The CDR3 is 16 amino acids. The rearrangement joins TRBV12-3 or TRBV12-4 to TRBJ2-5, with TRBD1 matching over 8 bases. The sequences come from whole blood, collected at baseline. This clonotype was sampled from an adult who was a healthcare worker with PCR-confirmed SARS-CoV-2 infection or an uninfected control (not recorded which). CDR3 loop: CASSFRQGTGQETQYF. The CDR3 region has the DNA TGTGCCAGCAGTTTCCGACAGGGGACGGGGCAAGAGACCCAGTACTTC.